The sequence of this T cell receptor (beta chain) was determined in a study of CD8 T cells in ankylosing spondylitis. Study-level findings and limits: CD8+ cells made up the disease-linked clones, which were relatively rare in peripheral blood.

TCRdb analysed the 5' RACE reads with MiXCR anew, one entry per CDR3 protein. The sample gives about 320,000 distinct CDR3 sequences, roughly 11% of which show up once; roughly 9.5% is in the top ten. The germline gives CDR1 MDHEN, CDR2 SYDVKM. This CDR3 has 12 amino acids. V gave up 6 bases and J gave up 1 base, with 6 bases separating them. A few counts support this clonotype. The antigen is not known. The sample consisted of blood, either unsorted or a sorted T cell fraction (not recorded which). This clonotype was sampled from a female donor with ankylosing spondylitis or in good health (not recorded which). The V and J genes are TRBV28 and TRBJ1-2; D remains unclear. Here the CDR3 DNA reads TGTGCCAGCAGGCTTCTTAACTATGGCTACACCTTC. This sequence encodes CASRLLNYGYTF.